This passage covers 16 T cell receptor beta chains from one sample sequenced in a study of T cell responses to AZD1222 COVID-19 vaccine. Produced via immunoSEQ multiplex PCR; TCRdb's table is partial and in-frame only. The sample consists of 100,000 to 150,000 clones, roughly 84% of them appearing once. Here the sequenced sample was peripheral blood, taken on day 0 of AZD1222 vaccination. All receptors derive from an adult in good health.

V gene TRBV6-5 combines with J gene TRBJ1-1; D is ambiguous. The CDR3 has 14 amino acids. The germline CDR1 and CDR2 sequences are MNHEY and SVGAGI. Trimming removed 7 bases from V and 4 bases from J, with 16 bases in between. The CDR3 coding sequence is TGTGCCAGCAAGTTTACCGGGAAGGGCACTGAAGCTTTCTTT. Translated, it gives CASKFTGKGTEAFF.

This chain links TRBV4-2 with TRBJ1-5, with 8 bases lining up with TRBD1. The V gene end was trimmed by 3 bases and the J gene end by 0 bases; junction bases not matched to a gene: 13. This CDR3 region has 19 residues. CDR1 is LGHNA, CDR2 YNFKEQ, per germline. For the CDR3, the DNA is TGTGCCAGCAGCCATTTCCCGACAGGGGCGGTTTATAGCAATCAGCCCCAGCATTTT. Protein sequence: CASSHFPTGAVYSNQPQHF.

The DNA for the CDR3 is TGTGCCAGCAGCCCCAAGGGCCCGAACACCGGGGAGCTGTTTTTT. Its translation: CASSPKGPNTGELFF. The V and J genes are TRBV3-1 (or the pseudogene TRBV3-2) and TRBJ2-2, with D uncertain. V lost 4 bases, J lost 0 bases, and 9 bases lay in between. The CDR3 extends over 15 amino acids. CDR1 LGHDT and CDR2 YNNKEL come from the germline V gene (reference sequence).

This clone was observed a single time. The chain uses TRBV7-9 and TRBJ1-6; the D gene is possibly TRBD1 (5 bases). The CDR3 contains 15 residues. Per the germline V gene, CDR1 is SEHNR and CDR2 is FQNEAQ (reference sequence). V dropped 4 bases and J dropped 9 bases, with 16 bases sitting between them. CDR3 residues: CASSSEGSFGSPLHF. In nucleotides, the CDR3 is TGTGCCAGCAGCTCCGAGGGGAGTTTTGGTTCACCCCTCCACTTT.

J is TRBJ2-3 and V is TRBV3-1 (or the pseudogene TRBV3-2); D is uncertain. Germline V gives CDR1 LGHDT, CDR2 YNNKEL (reference sequence). CDR3 length equals 16 residues. Trimming cost V 2 bases and J 2 bases, with 14 bases left between them. CDR3 coding DNA: TGTGCCAGCAGCCAACGGTCGAACTCCCTCACAGATACGCAGTATTTT. It specifies CASSQRSNSLTDTQYF.

This chain uses TRBV7-9 with TRBJ2-7; TRBD2 aligns across 11 bases. Germline lookup yields CDR1 SEHNR and CDR2 FQNEAQ (reference sequence). Trimming removed 5 bases from V and 2 bases from J; junction bases left unmatched: 5. The CDR3 totals 15 residues. CDR3: CASSRSSGGTYEQYF. The CDR3 DNA is TGTGCCAGCAGCCGATCTAGCGGGGGGACCTACGAGCAGTACTTC. Looking up the rest from reference TRBV7-9 and TRBJ2-7 gives the full variable domain: DTGVSQNPRHKITKRGQNVTFRCDPISEHNRLYWYRQTLGQGPEFLTYFQNEAQLEKSRLLSDRFSAERPKGSFSTLEIQRTEQGDSAMYLCASSRSSGGTYEQYFGPGTRLTVT.

V gene TRBV7-2 combines with J gene TRBJ2-6, with 12 bases matching TRBD2. CDR1 and CDR2 from the germline V gene are SGHTA and FQGNSA. V was clipped by 4 bases and J by 2 bases; unmatched bases: 3. The CDR3 runs 17 residues. The CDR3 DNA reads TGTGCCAGCAGCTCTAGCGGGGGGGCTGCTGGGGCCAACGTCCTGACTTTC. It yields the protein CASSSSGGAAGANVLTF.

The rearrangement uses TRBV18 and TRBJ1-6; D uncertain. This CDR3 has 15 amino acids. CDR1 and CDR2 (germline): KGHSH, LQKENI. The ends were cut back, 5 bases at V and 6 bases at J, with 14 bases in the middle. CDR3 region: CASSSPGVTNSPLHF. Written as DNA, the CDR3 is TGTGCCAGCTCATCCCCCGGGGTTACTAATTCACCCCTCCACTTT.

The chain combines TRBV6-2 or TRBV6-3 with TRBJ2-5, with TRBD2 identical over 7 bases. The germline CDR1 and CDR2 sequences are MNHEY and SVGEGT. The CDR3 is 14 residues long. J was trimmed by 5 bases and V by 2 bases; bases with no gene match: 5. CDR3 sequence reads: CASSYLGLGETQYF. The DNA for the CDR3 is TGTGCCAGCAGTTACCTCGGACTAGGGGAGACCCAGTACTTC.

This chain uses TRBV4-1 with TRBJ1-2; D call uncertain. This CDR3 is 13 amino acids long. Germline CDR1 is MGHRA and CDR2 is YSYEKL. Deletions cut 4 bases from V and 8 bases from J, with 14 bases between. In DNA, the CDR3 is TGCGCCAGCAGCCGTCAGGAAACGAGGGGCTACACCTTC. The encoded protein is CASSRQETRGYTF.

The gene calls are TRBV3-1 (or the pseudogene TRBV3-2) and TRBJ2-6; D call uncertain. CDR1 is LGHDT and CDR2 is YNNKEL in the germline V gene (reference sequence). Trimming shortened V by 8 bases and J by 2 bases, and 13 bases separated the two germline ends. This CDR3 spans 15 amino acids. The CDR3 spells CASSLQWTGANVLTF. The CDR3, as DNA: TGTGCCAGCTCGCTCCAATGGACTGGGGCCAACGTCCTGACTTTC.

This clone was seen only a few times. The V gene is TRBV2, the J gene TRBJ1-1; the match to TRBD1 covers 10 bases. The V gene end was trimmed by 5 bases and the J gene end by 11 bases; junction bases not matched to a gene: 11. CDR1 and CDR2 from the germline V gene are SNHLY and FYNNEI. This CDR3 contains 14 residues. DNA of the CDR3: TGTGCCAGCAGTAGGACAGGGGGACCGGCTGGCGCTTTCTTT. It codes for CASSRTGGPAGAFF.

V is TRBV4-1 and J is TRBJ1-3; D may be TRBD1 (5 bases). Trimming removed 0 bases at V and 4 bases at J, with 10 bases between. Germline V gene data show CDR1 as MGHRA and CDR2 as YSYEKL. This CDR3 has 15 residues. The CDR3 region has the DNA TGCGCCAGCAGCCAAGATACCAGGGTGGGAAACACCATATATTTT. It yields the protein CASSQDTRVGNTIYF.

The chain couples TRBV15 to TRBJ1-1; D is unresolved. The CDR3 consists of 13 residues. From germline, CDR1 is LNHNV and CDR2 YYDKDF (reference sequence). The V end lost 5 bases, the J end lost 0 bases, and 7 bases lay between the germline ends. The CDR3 sequence: CATSAAMNTEAFF. CDR3 nucleotides: TGTGCCACCAGCGCGGCCATGAACACTGAAGCTTTCTTT.

This sequence joins TRBV9 and TRBJ2-1, with 10 bases matching TRBD2. Trimming took 0 bases from V and 4 from J; bases not matched to a gene: 7. This CDR3 comprises 17 residues. Germline V gene sequence: CDR1 SGDLS, CDR2 YYNGEE. The CDR3 here is CASSVGLAGANYNEQFF. Written as DNA, the CDR3 is TGTGCCAGCAGCGTAGGCCTAGCGGGGGCAAATTACAATGAGCAGTTCTTC.

The chain carries TRBV6-2 or TRBV6-3 and TRBJ1-1; D call uncertain. Deletions cut 6 bases from V and 4 bases from J, with 6 bases between. Germline V CDR1 and CDR2: MNHEY, SVGEGT. CDR3 length equals 11 residues. CDR3 coding DNA: TGTGCCAGCAGCGGGAGCACTGAAGCTTTCTTT. Its protein is CASSGSTEAFF.